This TCR beta chain appears in the sequencing data of a study of T-cell reconstitution after alpha-beta-depleted transplantation in children. The CDR3 loop spans 15 amino acids. Germline CDR1 and CDR2: DFQATT and SNEGSKA (reference sequence). Trimming removed 3 bases from V and 1 base from J; junction bases left unmatched: 5. This clonotype was counted at least ten times. TCRbeta library construction was performed incorporating unique molecular identifiers. MiXCR, run by TCRdb on the PCR reads, gives a single entry per CDR3 protein. This table has about 110,000 distinct CDR3 sequences, 10% appearing once.

The chain joins TRBV20-1 to TRBJ2-2; 7 nucleotides match TRBD1. The sequencing here drew on PBMCs from the stem cell graft donor, taken from the stem cell graft. This clonotype was obtained from a human donor who donated a stem cell graft to a child with acute lymphoblastic leukemia. In DNA form, the CDR3 reads TGCAGTGCTAGGACAGGGAGTCGGAACACCGGGGAGCTGTTTTTT. Translation: CSARTGSRNTGELFF.